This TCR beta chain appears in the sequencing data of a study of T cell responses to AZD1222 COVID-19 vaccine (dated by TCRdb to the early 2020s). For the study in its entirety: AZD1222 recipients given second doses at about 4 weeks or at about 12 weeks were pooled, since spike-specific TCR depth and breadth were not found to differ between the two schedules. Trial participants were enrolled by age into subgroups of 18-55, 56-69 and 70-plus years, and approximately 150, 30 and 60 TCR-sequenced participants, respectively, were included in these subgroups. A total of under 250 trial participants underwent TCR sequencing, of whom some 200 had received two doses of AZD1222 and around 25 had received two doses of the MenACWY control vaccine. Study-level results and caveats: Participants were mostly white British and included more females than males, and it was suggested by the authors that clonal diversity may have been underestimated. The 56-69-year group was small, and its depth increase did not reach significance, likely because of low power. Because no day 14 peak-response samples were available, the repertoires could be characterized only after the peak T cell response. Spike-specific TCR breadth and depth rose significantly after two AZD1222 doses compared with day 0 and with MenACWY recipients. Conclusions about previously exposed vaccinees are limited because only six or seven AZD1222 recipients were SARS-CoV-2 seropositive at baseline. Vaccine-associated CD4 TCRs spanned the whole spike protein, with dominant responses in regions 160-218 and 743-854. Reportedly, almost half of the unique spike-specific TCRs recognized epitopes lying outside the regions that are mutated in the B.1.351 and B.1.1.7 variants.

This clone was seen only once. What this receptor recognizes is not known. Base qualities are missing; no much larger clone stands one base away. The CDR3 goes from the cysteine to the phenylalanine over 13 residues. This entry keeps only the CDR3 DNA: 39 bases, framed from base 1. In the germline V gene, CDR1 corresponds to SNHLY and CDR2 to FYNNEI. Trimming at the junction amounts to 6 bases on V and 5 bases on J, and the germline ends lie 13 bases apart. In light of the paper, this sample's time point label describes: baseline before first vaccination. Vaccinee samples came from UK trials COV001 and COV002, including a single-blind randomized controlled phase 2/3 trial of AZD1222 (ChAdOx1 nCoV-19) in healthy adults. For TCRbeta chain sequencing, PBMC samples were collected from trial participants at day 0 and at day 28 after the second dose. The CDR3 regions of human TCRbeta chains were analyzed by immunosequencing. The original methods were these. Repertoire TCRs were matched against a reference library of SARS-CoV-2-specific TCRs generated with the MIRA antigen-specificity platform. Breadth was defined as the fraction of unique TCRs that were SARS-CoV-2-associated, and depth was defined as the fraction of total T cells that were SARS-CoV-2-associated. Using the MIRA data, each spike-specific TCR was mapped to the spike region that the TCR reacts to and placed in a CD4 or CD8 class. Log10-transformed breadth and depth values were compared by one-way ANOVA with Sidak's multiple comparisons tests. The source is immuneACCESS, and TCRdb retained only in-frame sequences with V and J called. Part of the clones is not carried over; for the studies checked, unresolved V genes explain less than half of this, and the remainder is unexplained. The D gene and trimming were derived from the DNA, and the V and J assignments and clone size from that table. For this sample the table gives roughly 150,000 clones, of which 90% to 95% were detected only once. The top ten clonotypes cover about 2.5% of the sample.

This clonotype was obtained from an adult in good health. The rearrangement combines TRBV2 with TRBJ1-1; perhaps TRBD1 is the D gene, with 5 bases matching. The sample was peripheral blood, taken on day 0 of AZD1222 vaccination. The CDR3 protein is CASRTRDRTEAFF. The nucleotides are TGTGCCAGCAGGACCCGGGACCGGACTGAAGCTTTCTTT.